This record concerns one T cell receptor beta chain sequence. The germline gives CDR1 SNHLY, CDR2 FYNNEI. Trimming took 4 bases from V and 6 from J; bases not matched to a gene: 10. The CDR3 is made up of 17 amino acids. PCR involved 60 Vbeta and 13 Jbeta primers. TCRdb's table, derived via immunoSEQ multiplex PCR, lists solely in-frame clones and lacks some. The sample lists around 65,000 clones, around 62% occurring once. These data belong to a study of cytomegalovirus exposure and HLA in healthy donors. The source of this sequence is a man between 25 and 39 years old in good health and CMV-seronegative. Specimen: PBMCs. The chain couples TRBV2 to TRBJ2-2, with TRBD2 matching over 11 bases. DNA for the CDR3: TGTGCCAGCAGTGTTTATCTACTAGCGGGGGAGGCCGGGGAGCTGTTTTTT. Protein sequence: CASSVYLLAGEAGELFF.